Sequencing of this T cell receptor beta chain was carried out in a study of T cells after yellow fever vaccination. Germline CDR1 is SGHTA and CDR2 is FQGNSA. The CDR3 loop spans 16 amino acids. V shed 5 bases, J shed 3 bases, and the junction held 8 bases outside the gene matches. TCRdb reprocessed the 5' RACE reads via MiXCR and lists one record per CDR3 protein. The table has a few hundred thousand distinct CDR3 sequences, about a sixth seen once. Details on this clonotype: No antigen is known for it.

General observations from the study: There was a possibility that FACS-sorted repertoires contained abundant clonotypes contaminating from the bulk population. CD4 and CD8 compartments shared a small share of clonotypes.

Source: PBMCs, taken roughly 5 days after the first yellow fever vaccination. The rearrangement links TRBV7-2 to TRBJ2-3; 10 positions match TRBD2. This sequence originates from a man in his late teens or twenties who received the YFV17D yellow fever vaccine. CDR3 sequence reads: CASSADYSGGTDTQYF. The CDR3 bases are TGTGCCAGCAGCGCTGACTATAGCGGGGGGACAGATACGCAGTATTTT.